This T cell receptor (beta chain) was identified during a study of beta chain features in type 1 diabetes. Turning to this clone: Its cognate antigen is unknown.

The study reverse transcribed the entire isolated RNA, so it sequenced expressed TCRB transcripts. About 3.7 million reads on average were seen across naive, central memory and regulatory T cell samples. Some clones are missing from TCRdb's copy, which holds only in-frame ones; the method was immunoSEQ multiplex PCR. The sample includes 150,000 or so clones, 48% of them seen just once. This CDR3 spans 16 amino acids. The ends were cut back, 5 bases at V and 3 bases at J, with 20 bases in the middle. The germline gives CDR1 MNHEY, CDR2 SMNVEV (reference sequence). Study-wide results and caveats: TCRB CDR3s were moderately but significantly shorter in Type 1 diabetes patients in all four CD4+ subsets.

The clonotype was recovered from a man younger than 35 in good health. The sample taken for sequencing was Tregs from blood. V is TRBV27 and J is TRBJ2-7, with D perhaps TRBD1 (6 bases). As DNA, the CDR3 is TGTGCCAGCAGTGATCCGACAGGAACCGGACTCTACGAGCAGTACTTC. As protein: CASSDPTGTGLYEQYF.